This T cell receptor beta chain was observed in a study of T cell responses to AZD1222 COVID-19 vaccine. Worth noting for this clone: Its specificity is not known.

Study-level points and caveats: White British people made up most donors, females outnumbered males, and clonal diversity was possibly underestimated. Scientists sampled the repertoires only once the peak T cell response had passed. Two AZD1222 administrations were followed by greater Spike-specific TCR breadth and depth. Baseline antibody screening turned up just six seropositive AZD1222 recipients.

This table comes from immunoSEQ multiplex PCR, and its TCRdb copy is limited to in-frame clones, with some not included. The table has around 140,000 clones, just under 95% seen once. This clonotype was obtained from an adult in good health. The sample consisted of peripheral blood, taken on day 0 of AZD1222 vaccination.

The CDR3 sequence: CAWYIPTGTPGELFF. Written as DNA, the CDR3 is TGTGCCTGGTATATTCCGACGGGGACCCCCGGGGAGCTGTTTTTT. V and J are TRBV30 and TRBJ2-2, with D perhaps being TRBD1 or TRBD2 (5 bases each). CDR3 length equals 15 residues. Germline-derived CDR1 and CDR2 are GTSNPN and SVGIG (reference sequence). V was pared by 5 bases and J by 6 bases, with 19 bases between.